Listed here is a single T cell receptor (beta chain). The sample comes from a study of blood T cell repertoires in COVID-19. Study summary: Whether acute or convalescent, the COVID-19 samples came from the United States, Italy and Spain.

As processed by the authors: Counts of nucleated cells, estimated from reference gene primer amplification, were obtained. Sequenced by immunoSEQ multiplex PCR; TCRdb stores in-frame clones only, minus some. The D gene and trimming were derived from the DNA, and the V and J assignments and clone size from that table. The sample records 390,000 or so clones, more than 75% being singletons. CDR3 size: 13 residues. The V gene's germline CDR1 is SGHKS and CDR2 YYEKEE (reference sequence). V was shortened by 2 bases and J by 1 base, with 6 bases between the two germline ends. The clonotype was recovered from a woman under 40 with COVID-19, enrolled during active disease. This chain joins TRBV5-5 and TRBJ1-1; no reliable D call. Sequencing used peripheral blood. The CDR3 DNA is TGTGCCAGCAGCTTCGGTAGGAACACTGAAGCTTTCTTT. Translation gives CASSFGRNTEAFF. Combining the CDR3 with reference TRBV5-5 and TRBJ1-1 gives the whole variable domain DAGVTQSPTHLIKTRGQQVTLRCSPISGHKSVSWYQQVLGQGPQFIFQYYEKEERGRGNFPDRFSARQFPNYSSELNVNALLLGDSALYLCASSFGRNTEAFFGQGTRLTVV.